These 18 T cell receptor beta chains were sequenced from one sample in a study of cytomegalovirus exposure and HLA in healthy donors. It was with 60 Vbeta and 13 Jbeta primers that the PCR ran. The method was immunoSEQ multiplex PCR; TCRdb's version includes in-frame clones alone and lacks a portion of them. The sample yields fewer than 200,000 clones, about 82% seen once. Specimen: PBMCs. These receptors were obtained from a woman between 18 and 29 years old in good health and CMV-seronegative.

V and J are TRBV19 and TRBJ1-1, with D possibly matching TRBD1 (6 bases). The CDR3 consists of 14 residues. CDR1 is LNHDA and CDR2 is SQIVND in the germline V gene (reference sequence). Between the trimmed V and J ends, which lost 3 bases and 5 bases, there was a span of 13 bases. The CDR3 sequence: CASSMGGALTEAFF. The CDR3 region has the DNA TGTGCCAGTAGTATGGGGGGGGCGCTGACTGAAGCTTTCTTT.

The chain uses TRBV28 and TRBJ1-2; tentative D call: TRBD1 (6 bases). CDR3 length: 14 residues. Germline V CDR1 and CDR2: MDHEN, SYDVKM. The V and J ends lost 6 bases and 4 bases respectively, with 15 bases between them. CDR3 amino acids: CASRENTGLYGYTF. The DNA for the CDR3 is TGTGCCAGCAGGGAAAACACAGGGCTCTATGGCTACACCTTC.

The CDR3 loop reads CASSPPPRGRGTLEPQHF. CDR3 sequence (DNA): TGTGCCAGTAGTCCACCCCCACGAGGCAGGGGGACCCTGGAGCCCCAGCATTTT. This rearrangement joins TRBV19 to TRBJ1-5; the match to TRBD1 covers 7 bases. Trimming removed 5 bases from V and 8 bases from J; junction bases left unmatched: 21. Germline V gene data show CDR1 as LNHDA and CDR2 as SQIVND (reference sequence). The CDR3 sequence is 18 residues long.

This chain links TRBV13 with TRBJ2-1; 11 nucleotides line up with TRBD2. V shed 4 bases and J 7 bases; nucleotides not matched to a gene: 6. The CDR3 is 15 residues long. Germline V gene lookup returns CDR1 PRHDT and CDR2 FYEKMQ (reference sequence). In DNA, the CDR3 is TGTGCCAGCAGCTCCACTAGCGGGAGACCAAATGAGCAGTTCTTC. Its protein is CASSSTSGRPNEQFF.

V usage is TRBV5-8 and J usage is TRBJ2-1; 7 bases match TRBD2. The CDR3 totals 16 residues. The J segment lost 6 bases and the V segment lost 5 bases, leaving 14 bases of the junction unmatched. Germline values: CDR1 SGHTS, CDR2 YDEGEE. The CDR3 spells CASRISGSGFGNEQFF. In nucleotides, the CDR3 is TGTGCCAGCAGAATTAGCGGGTCGGGCTTCGGCAATGAGCAGTTCTTC.

The chain has TRBV10-3 and TRBJ1-2; D uncertain. Trimming removed 3 bases at V and 6 bases at J, with 5 bases between. CDR1 is ENHRY and CDR2 is SYGVKD in the germline V gene. The CDR3 is made up of 11 amino acids. The CDR3: CAISEEHGYTF. For the CDR3, the DNA is TGTGCCATCAGTGAAGAGCATGGCTACACCTTC.

The gene calls are TRBV28 and TRBJ2-7, with D maybe TRBD1 (5 bases). Trimming shortened V by 4 bases and J by 9 bases, and 16 bases separated the two germline ends. The V gene's germline CDR1 is MDHEN and CDR2 SYDVKM. The CDR3 runs to 13 residues. CDR3 sequence: CASSSPNRFGQYF. CDR3 sequence (DNA): TGTGCCAGCAGTTCACCGAACAGGTTCGGGCAGTACTTC. Full variable domain (rest looked up from reference TRBV28 and TRBJ2-7): DVKVTQSSRYLVKRTGEKVFLECVQDMDHENMFWYRQDPGLGLRLIYFSYDVKMKEKGDIPEGYSVSREKKERFSLILESASTNQTSMYLCASSSPNRFGQYFGPGTRLTVT.

The chain is built from TRBV2 and TRBJ1-2; TRBD1 matches at 7 bases. Trimming at V came to 6 bases and at J to 2 bases, leaving 9 bases not matched to a gene. The CDR3 totals 15 residues. CDR1 is SNHLY and CDR2 is FYNNEI in the germline V gene. The CDR3 protein is CASRARDRLNYGYTF. CDR3 coding DNA: TGTGCCAGCAGAGCCCGGGACAGACTAAACTATGGCTACACCTTC. The full variable domain, completed using reference TRBV2 and TRBJ1-2, is EPEVTQTPSHQVTQMGQEVILRCVPISNHLYFYWYRQILGQKVEFLVSFYNNEISEKSEIFDDQFSVERPDGSNFTLKIRSTKLEDSAMYFCASRARDRLNYGYTFGSGTRLTVV.

This clone appeared a few times. J is TRBJ1-2 and V is TRBV4-1, with a possible D match to TRBD1 (6 bases). This CDR3 region has 14 residues. Germline values: CDR1 MGHRA, CDR2 YSYEKL. The V end was cut by 3 bases, the J end by 4 bases, with 12 bases between. The CDR3 sequence: CASSHPGGPYGYTF. The CDR3 nucleotides read TGCGCCAGCAGCCACCCCGGGGGGCCCTATGGCTACACCTTC.

The gene calls are TRBV28 and TRBJ1-2, with 8 bases that match TRBD1. Trimming at V came to 5 bases and at J to 4 bases, leaving 6 bases not matched to a gene. In germline, CDR1 is MDHEN, CDR2 SYDVKM. CDR3 length equals 14 residues. The CDR3 region has the DNA TGTGCCAGCAGTGGGGACAGGATAAGCTATGGCTACACCTTC. Translated, it gives CASSGDRISYGYTF.

This chain joins TRBV6-4 and TRBJ1-6; maybe TRBD1 (5 bases). CDR1 is MRHNA and CDR2 is SNTAGT in the germline V gene. V shed 4 bases and J shed 7 bases, with 11 bases lying between them. The CDR3 has 14 residues. This CDR3 reads CASSVGAINSPLHF. CDR3 nucleotide sequence: TGTGCCAGCAGTGTAGGGGCAATCAATTCACCCCTCCACTTT.

This clone showed up just once. The gene calls are TRBV28 and TRBJ2-1, with 8 nucleotides matching TRBD2. After removal of 6 bases from V and 7 bases from J, the junction contained 14 bases not matched to a gene. In germline, CDR1 is MDHEN, CDR2 SYDVKM. The CDR3 length is 16 residues. In DNA, the CDR3 is TGTGCCAGCAGAGCGATAAGCGGGAGTTATGGGAATGAGCAGTTCTTC. Amino acids: CASRAISGSYGNEQFF.

The V gene is TRBV5-1, the J gene TRBJ1-2; weak D call: TRBD1 (5 bases). V shed 2 bases and J shed 5 bases, with 13 bases lying between them. Germline assignment: CDR1 SGHRS and CDR2 YFSETQ. This CDR3 has 14 residues. As DNA, the CDR3 is TGCGCCAGCAGCTTTGGAGGGGTAGGGTATGGCTACACCTTC. Amino acid sequence: CASSFGGVGYGYTF. Together with reference TRBV5-1 and TRBJ1-2, the CDR3 gives the full variable domain: KAGVTQTPRYLIKTRGQQVTLSCSPISGHRSVSWYQQTPGQGLQFLFEYFSETQRNKGNFPGRFSGRQFSNSRSEMNVSTLELGDSALYLCASSFGGVGYGYTFGSGTRLTVV.

The chain couples TRBV10-3 to TRBJ2-1; 7 positions agree with TRBD2. The CDR3 is 17 residues long. Trimming at V came to 0 bases and at J to 6 bases, leaving 11 bases not matched to a gene. CDR1 and CDR2 (germline): ENHRY, SYGVKD. The CDR3 bases are TGTGCCATCAGTGAGTCCCTACTAGCTAGCGGTTTCAATGAGCAGTTCTTC. This sequence encodes CAISESLLASGFNEQFF.

V is TRBV5-1 and J is TRBJ2-5, with 8 bases lining up with TRBD2. Germline lookup yields CDR1 SGHRS and CDR2 YFSETQ. With 4 bases clipped from V and 1 base from J, the junction kept 9 bases outside the gene matches. CDR3 length: 16 residues. CDR3 nucleotides: TGCGCCAGCAGCCCCGGGGGAGCGGGAGTCCAAGAGACCCAGTACTTC. It specifies CASSPGGAGVQETQYF.

As regards this clone: Relative to the germline gene, one junction end is altered; a read error may explain this. The chain has TRBV5-1 and TRBJ2-3; 9 bases line up with TRBD1. Germline V lookup: CDR1 SGHRS, CDR2 YFSETQ. The CDR3 totals 14 residues. The DNA of the CDR3 is TGCGCCAGCAGCTGGACAGGGGCCACAGATACGCGGTATTTT. It is translated as CASSWTGATDTRYF.

The genes are TRBV2 and TRBJ2-7; D is uncertain. Germline V gene sequence: CDR1 SNHLY, CDR2 FYNNEI. The CDR3 loop spans 11 amino acids. V gave up 2 bases and J gave up 5 bases, with 4 bases separating them. The CDR3 DNA sequence: TGTGCCAGCAGTGAAATCAACGAGCAGTACTTC. Amino acid sequence: CASSEINEQYF.

The sample holds a few counts of this clone. V gene TRBV15 combines with J gene TRBJ2-5; weak D call: TRBD1 (6 bases). V was clipped by 8 bases and J by 5 bases, with 12 bases between them. The CDR3 sequence is 12 residues long. Germline CDR1 is LNHNV and CDR2 is YYDKDF (reference sequence). The CDR3 spells CATQGSQETQYF. CDR3 nucleotides: TGTGCCACCCAGGGGAGTCAGGAGACCCAGTACTTC.